This T cell receptor beta chain came from a study of blood T cells in healthy people across ages. General study points: Total diversity from one million sequenced T cells was likely underestimated. Significant beta diversity loss was already apparent by age about 42, declining roughly linearly.

Germline assignment: CDR1 ENHRY and CDR2 SYGVKD. The ends lost 4 bases at V and 5 bases at J; junction bases unmatched: 13. This CDR3 contains 16 residues. About this clonotype: Its target is not known.

Roughly 9.5 milliliters of peripheral blood were drawn from each donor into EDTA-treated tubes. The total RNA that was extracted per sample amounted to at least 5.5 micrograms. The second PCR ran roughly 6 to 11 cycles with a sample-barcoded 5' primer and J-beta primers. TCRdb ran MiXCR on the 5' RACE reads and lists one entry per CDR3 protein. The sample records 1.5 million to 2 million distinct CDR3 sequences, 30% to 40% being singletons. The receptor comes from a human donor in good health. The sequencing input was blood. The V call is TRBV10-3, the J call TRBJ1-2; TRBD1 agrees at 7 bases. DNA for the CDR3: TGTGCCATCAGTGGGTCACAGGGGCGGGCCCGGTATGGCTACACCTTC. Translated, it gives CAISGSQGRARYGYTF.